This note documents a single TCR beta chain sequence. The antigen remains unidentified. This entry is derived from a study of T cell responses to AZD1222 COVID-19 vaccine. Study-level results: With two AZD1222 doses given, Spike-specific TCR breadth and depth both rose. Seropositive at baseline were only a handful of AZD1222 recipients. Spike was spanned by vaccine-associated CD4 TCRs, with dominance at 160-218 and 743-854.

V lost 3 bases to trimming and J lost 10 bases, with 7 bases between them. The CDR3 has 12 residues. Libraries were prepared by immunoSEQ multiplex PCR; TCRdb keeps only in-frame clonotypes and omits some of them. The sample carries some 91,000 clones, 85% to 95% recorded once. The chain uses TRBV12-3 or TRBV12-4 and TRBJ1-6; D remains ambiguous. The sample here was peripheral blood, taken on day 0 of AZD1222 vaccination. This TCR came from an adult in good health. The CDR3 DNA reads TGTGCCAGCAGTTTTCCCGGGTCACCCCTCCACTTT. This gives the protein CASSFPGSPLHF.